These T cell receptor beta chains were read from a single sample in a study of cytotoxic CD8 clonotypes in ibrutinib-treated CLL. Method: immunoSEQ multiplex PCR; TCRdb's copy keeps in-frame clones and lacks some. Among about 30,000 clones listed, less than 60% were seen once. The sequencing used PBMCs, collected before ibrutinib treatment. The receptors stem from a human donor with chronic lymphocytic leukemia. Each CDR3 is given with its conserved first and last residue. The D gene is left open where the match is weak. Not every row has a clone size; where given, it reads once, few, many or a size class.

d_gene,abundance,j_gene,len,v_gene,CDR3nt,CDR3aa
TRBD2,once,TRBJ2-3,15,TRBV6-5,TGTGCCAGCAGTTACGTGGCGGGGGGAGCAGATACGCAGTATTTT,CASSYVAGGADTQYF
-,-,TRBJ2-3,14,TRBV2,TGTGCCAGCAGAAACGGACGGGCTTCAGATACGCAGTATTTT,CASRNGRASDTQYF
TRBD1,once,TRBJ2-7,17,TRBV18,TGTGCCAGCTCACCACCTCCGGGACAGGAGGGCTCCTACGAGCAGTACTTC,CASSPPPGQEGSYEQYF
-,-,TRBJ1-1,15,TRBV28,TGTGCCAGCAGCCATCCGGGGGAGGGGAACACTGAAGCTTTCTTT,CASSHPGEGNTEAFF
-,-,TRBJ1-2,13,TRBV7-9,TGTGCCAGCAGCTTAAAGGGGACCTATGGCTACACCTTC,CASSLKGTYGYTF
-,-,TRBJ2-3,14,TRBV7-3,TGTGCCAGCAGCCACCACCAACAGACAGATACGCAGTATTTT,CASSHHQQTDTQYF
-,-,TRBJ2-7,15,TRBV4-1,TGCGCCAGCAGCCAAGATCAGTATTTGCGTGGCGAGCAGTACTTC,CASSQDQYLRGEQYF
-,-,TRBJ1-3,14,TRBV19,TGTGCCAGTGAAGACCCCGCATCTGGAAACACCATATATTTT,CASEDPASGNTIYF
-,few,TRBJ1-2,14,TRBV27,TGTGCCAGCACCACTATGAGCGGGCCATATGGCTACACCTTC,CASTTMSGPYGYTF
TRBD1,-,TRBJ1-2,17,TRBV7-9,TGTGCCAGCAGCCTACCAGGGACAGAACACGACGAAAATGGCTACACCTTC,CASSLPGTEHDENGYTF
-,-,TRBJ1-5,15,TRBV19,TGTGCCAGTAGGACTTGGGGGGAAGAAAATCAGCCCCAGCATTTT,CASRTWGEENQPQHF
TRBD1,-,TRBJ2-5,14,TRBV25-1,TGTGCCAGCAGTATTGGACAGGGCACAGAGACCCAGTACTTC,CASSIGQGTETQYF
TRBD2,-,TRBJ2-7,15,TRBV6-5,TGTGCCAGCAGTTACTCGGTGGGAGGGCGGTACGAGCAGTACTTC,CASSYSVGGRYEQYF
TRBD1,few,TRBJ2-1,14,TRBV28,TGTGCCAGCAGTCGGACAGGGAGTAACAATGAGCAGTTCTTC,CASSRTGSNNEQFF
-,few,TRBJ2-3,12,TRBV7-8,TGTGCCAGCAGCATACAACCAGATACGCAGTATTTT,CASSIQPDTQYF
-,few,TRBJ2-2,15,TRBV5-1,TGCGCCAGCAGCACCAGGGCGCTGAACACCGGGGAGCTGTTTTTT,CASSTRALNTGELFF
TRBD2,-,TRBJ2-5,15,TRBV5-1,TGCGCCAGCAGCCCAATGCTGGGACTAGCCAAGACCCAGTACTTC,CASSPMLGLAKTQYF
TRBD1,once,TRBJ2-7,17,TRBV29-1,TGCAGCGTTGAAGATGGTCCAACAGGGGGAGTCTCCTACGAGCAGTACTTC,CSVEDGPTGGVSYEQYF
TRBD1,-,TRBJ2-7,15,TRBV11-2,TGTGCCAGCAGCATCGGACTGATCAGACAGGGGGCGCAGTACTTC,CASSIGLIRQGAQYF
-,-,TRBJ1-1,13,TRBV7-2,TGTGCCAGCAGCTTAGCGAAGTGGACTGAAGCTTTCTTT,CASSLAKWTEAFF
TRBD2,-,TRBJ2-3,14,TRBV9,TGTGCCAGCAGCTTCGGGGGGGGCACAGATACGCAGTATTTT,CASSFGGGTDTQYF
-,few,TRBJ2-1,15,TRBV7-8,TGTGCCAGCAGGAAAACAGGTCCGAGGTACAATGAGCAGTTCTTC,CASRKTGPRYNEQFF
-,-,TRBJ1-4,12,TRBV7-9,TGTGCCAGCAGCTTAGGCGTTGAAAAACTGTTTTTT,CASSLGVEKLFF